This T cell receptor (beta chain) was obtained from a study of somatic mutations in cytotoxic T cells in rheumatoid arthritis. Study-level points and caveats: A single CD8+ clone exceeded 20% of CD8+ cells in about an eighth of the roughly 60 patients. Between rheumatoid arthritis patients and age-matched healthy controls, CD8+ T-cell clonality showed no significant difference.

Measured with immunoSEQ multiplex PCR; TCRdb has only the in-frame clones, and not every one. The sample lists more than 25,000 clones; roughly 87% were seen once. There are 16 residues in the CDR3. Germline CDR1 and CDR2: MNHEY and SMNVEV (reference sequence). The V end lost 2 bases, the J end lost 1 base, and 14 bases lay between the germline ends. Regarding this clone: The antigen is unknown.

The sample taken for sequencing was CD8+ T cells sorted from blood. The receptor's source is a man aged 50 to 59 in good health. The chain is built from TRBV27 and TRBJ1-1; possible D gene TRBD1, 5 bases. As DNA, the CDR3 is TGTGCCAGCAGTTTAGGCATGGGGGGAGCGAACACTGAAGCTTTCTTT. Protein product: CASSLGMGGANTEAFF.